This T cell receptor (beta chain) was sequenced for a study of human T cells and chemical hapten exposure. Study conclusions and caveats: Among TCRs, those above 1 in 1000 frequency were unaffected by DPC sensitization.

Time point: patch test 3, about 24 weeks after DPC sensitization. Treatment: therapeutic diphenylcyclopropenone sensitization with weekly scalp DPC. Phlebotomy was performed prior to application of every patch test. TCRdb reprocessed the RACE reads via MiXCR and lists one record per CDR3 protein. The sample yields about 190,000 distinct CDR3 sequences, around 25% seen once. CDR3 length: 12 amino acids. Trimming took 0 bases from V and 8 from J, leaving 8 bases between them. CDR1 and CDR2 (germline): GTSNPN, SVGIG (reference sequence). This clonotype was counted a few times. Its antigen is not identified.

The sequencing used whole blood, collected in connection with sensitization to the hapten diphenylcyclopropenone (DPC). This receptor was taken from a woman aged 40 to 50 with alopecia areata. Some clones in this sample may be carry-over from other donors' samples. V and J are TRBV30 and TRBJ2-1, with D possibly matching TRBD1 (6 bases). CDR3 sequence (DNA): TGTGCCTGGAGTGTACAGGGTCATGAGCAGTTCTTC. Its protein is CAWSVQGHEQFF.